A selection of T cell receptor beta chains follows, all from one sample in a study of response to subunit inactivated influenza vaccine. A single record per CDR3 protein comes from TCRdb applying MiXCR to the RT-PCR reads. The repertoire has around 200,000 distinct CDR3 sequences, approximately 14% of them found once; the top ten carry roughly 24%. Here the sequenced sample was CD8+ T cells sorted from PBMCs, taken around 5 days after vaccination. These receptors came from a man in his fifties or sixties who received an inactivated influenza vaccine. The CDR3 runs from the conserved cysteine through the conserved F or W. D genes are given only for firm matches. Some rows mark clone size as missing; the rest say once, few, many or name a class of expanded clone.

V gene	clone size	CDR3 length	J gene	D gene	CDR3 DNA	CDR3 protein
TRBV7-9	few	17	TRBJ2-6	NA	TGTGCCAGCAGCACAGGACACATCAGCTCTGGGGCCAACGTCCTGACTTTC	CASSTGHISSGANVLTF
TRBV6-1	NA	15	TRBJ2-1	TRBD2	TGTGCCAGCAGCAACGGCGGGGGGGCCTACAATGAGCAGTTCTTC	CASSNGGGAYNEQFF
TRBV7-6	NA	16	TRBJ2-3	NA	TGTGCCAGCAGCACCGGTCCGGGGGGCCCCACAGATACGCAGTATTTT	CASSTGPGGPTDTQYF
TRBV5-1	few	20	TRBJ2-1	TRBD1	TGCGCCAGCAGCTCCGTTACCGATAGAACCGGGACAGGGGATTATTTTGAGCAGTTCTTC	CASSSVTDRTGTGDYFEQFF
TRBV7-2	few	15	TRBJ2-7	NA	TGTGCCAGCAGCTTAAGGCGGGGCATCCTAGAGGAGCAGTACTTC	CASSLRRGILEEQYF
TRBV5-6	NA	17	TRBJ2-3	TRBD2	TGTGCCAGCAGCTTGGCTCGGCGGGGGGGCCGGGGAGATACGCAGTATTTT	CASSLARRGGRGDTQYF
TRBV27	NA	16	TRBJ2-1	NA	TGTGCCAGCAGTTTAGTCAGCGGAGATCCCTACAATGAGCAGTTCTTC	CASSLVSGDPYNEQFF
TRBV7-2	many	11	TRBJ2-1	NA	TGTGCCAGCAGCTTCCAGTATGAGCAGTTCTTC	CASSFQYEQFF
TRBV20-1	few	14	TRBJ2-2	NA	TGCAGTGCTAGAGAGGGCTTCAACACCGGGGAGCTGTTTTTT	CSAREGFNTGELFF
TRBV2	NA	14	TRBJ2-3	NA	TGTGCCAGCAGTGACCCCGGGAGCACAGATACGCAGTATTTT	CASSDPGSTDTQYF
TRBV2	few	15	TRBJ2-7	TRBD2	TGTGCCAGCAGGAGGGGGACTAGCGGGAGTTACGAGCAGTACTTC	CASRRGTSGSYEQYF
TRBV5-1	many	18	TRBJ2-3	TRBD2	TGCGCCAGCAGACCTATCCTCTTGCGGGAGGACATCACAGATACGCAGTATTTT	CASRPILLREDITDTQYF
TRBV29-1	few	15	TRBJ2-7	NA	TGCAGCGTTGAACTGCCTCAGGGCGACGCCTACGAGCAGTACTTC	CSVELPQGDAYEQYF
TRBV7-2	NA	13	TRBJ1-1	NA	TGTGCCAGCAGCATCACAGGGTTGACTGAAGCTTTCTTT	CASSITGLTEAFF
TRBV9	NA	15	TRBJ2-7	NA	TGTGCCAGCACCCCATCGGACATAATCGCCTACGAGCAGTACTTC	CASTPSDIIAYEQYF
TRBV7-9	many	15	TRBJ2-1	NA	TGTGCCAGCAGCTTGGGGGCGGGCCCGGGGGGTGAGCAGTTCTTC	CASSLGAGPGGEQFF
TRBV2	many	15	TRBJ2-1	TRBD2	TGTGCCAGCAGTCCTACTAGCGGGAGAGGCTATGAGCAGTTCTTC	CASSPTSGRGYEQFF
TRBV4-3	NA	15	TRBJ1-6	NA	TGCGCCAGCAGCGCCGCCGGGAGGACTAATTCACCCCTCCACTTT	CASSAAGRTNSPLHF
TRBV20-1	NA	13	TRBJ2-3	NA	TGCAGTGCTAGATACTGGGGCACAGATACGCAGTATTTT	CSARYWGTDTQYF
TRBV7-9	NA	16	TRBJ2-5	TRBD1	TGTGCCAGCAGCTCAAGCCGACAGGGCCTCCAAGAGACCCAGTACTTC	CASSSSRQGLQETQYF
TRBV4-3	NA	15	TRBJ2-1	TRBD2	TGCGCCAGCAGCCAAGAACGTGCGGGAGGCGTAGAGCAGTTCTTC	CASSQERAGGVEQFF
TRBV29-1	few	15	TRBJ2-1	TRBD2	TGCAGCGTTGCTTTGGGACTAGCGGGGGGCACTGAGCAGTTCTTC	CSVALGLAGGTEQFF
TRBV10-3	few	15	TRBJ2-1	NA	TGTGCCATCAGTGAGATGACTTCCCCCTACAATGAGCAGTTCTTC	CAISEMTSPYNEQFF
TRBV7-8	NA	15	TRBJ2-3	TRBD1	TGTGCCAGCACGACGGGGGACAGGGGTGCAGATACGCAGTATTTT	CASTTGDRGADTQYF
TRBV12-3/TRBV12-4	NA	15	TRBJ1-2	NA	TGTGCCAGCAGTTTAACTCCCCGGACGCCGTATGGCTACACCTTC	CASSLTPRTPYGYTF
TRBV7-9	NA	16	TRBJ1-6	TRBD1	TGTGCCAGCAGCTTAGAAGGGACAGCATATAATTCACCCCTCCACTTT	CASSLEGTAYNSPLHF
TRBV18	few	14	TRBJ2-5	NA	TGTGCCAGCTCACCAATGGTTCGAAAAGAGACCCAGTACTTC	CASSPMVRKETQYF
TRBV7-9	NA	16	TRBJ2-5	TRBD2	TGTGCCAGCAGCGCAGTAGCGGGCCGGGCTTGGGAGACCCAGTACTTC	CASSAVAGRAWETQYF
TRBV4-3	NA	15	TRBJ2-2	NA	TGCGCCAGCAGCCAAGAGACAGTTAACACCGGGGAGCTGTTTTTT	CASSQETVNTGELFF
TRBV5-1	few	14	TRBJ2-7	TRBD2	TGCGCCAGCAGCTCGACTAGCGGGAGCCACGAGCAGTACTTC	CASSSTSGSHEQYF
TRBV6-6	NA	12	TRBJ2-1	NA	TGTGCCAGCAGTTACGCGTACAATGAGCAGTTCTTC	CASSYAYNEQFF
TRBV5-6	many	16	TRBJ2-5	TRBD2	TGTGCCAGCAGCCCCGGGGAGCGGGGACTTCTCGAGACCCAGTACTTC	CASSPGERGLLETQYF
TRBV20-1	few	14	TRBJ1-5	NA	TGCAGTGCTAGAGGGGGGACAACGTATCAGCCCCAGCATTTT	CSARGGTTYQPQHF
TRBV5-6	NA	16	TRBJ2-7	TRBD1	TGTGCCAGCAGCGCCGTAACGGGACAGCTTGCTGACGAGCAGTACTTC	CASSAVTGQLADEQYF
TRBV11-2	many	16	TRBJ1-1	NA	TGTGCCAGCAGCTTAGTTTCCCTTGAGGCGAACACTGAAGCTTTCTTT	CASSLVSLEANTEAFF
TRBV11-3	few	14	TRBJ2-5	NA	TGTGCCAGCAGCTTAGGAGGGGTTCGAGAGACCCAGTACTTC	CASSLGGVRETQYF
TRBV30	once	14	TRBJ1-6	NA	TGTGCCTGGAGTGTACTCAGCTACAATTCACCCCTCCACTTT	CAWSVLSYNSPLHF
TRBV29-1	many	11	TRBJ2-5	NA	TGCAGCGTTTCTTTCCAAGAGACCCAGTACTTC	CSVSFQETQYF
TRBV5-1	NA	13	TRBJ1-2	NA	TGCGCCAGCAGCTTGCTAGGTACGGATGGCTACACCTTC	CASSLLGTDGYTF
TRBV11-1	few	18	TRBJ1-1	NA	TGTGCCAGCAGCTTCATCAGGGGAGAGGGTATGGGGAACACTGAAGCTTTCTTT	CASSFIRGEGMGNTEAFF
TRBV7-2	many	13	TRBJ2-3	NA	TGTGCCAGCAGCACCCGATCGATAGATACGCAGTATTTT	CASSTRSIDTQYF
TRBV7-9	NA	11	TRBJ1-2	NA	TGTGCCAGCAGCTACCTCTATGGCTACACCTTC	CASSYLYGYTF
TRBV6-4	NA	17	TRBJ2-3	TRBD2	TGTGCCAGCAATGCCCGAGAGGGGACTAGACTTCCAGATACGCAGTATTTT	CASNAREGTRLPDTQYF
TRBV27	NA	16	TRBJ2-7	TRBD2	TGTGCCAGCAGTTTGTTGACTAGCGGCGGATCCTACGAGCAGTACTTC	CASSLLTSGGSYEQYF
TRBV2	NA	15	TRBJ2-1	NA	TGTGCCAGCAGTGAAGGGAGGGGAGGCCACAATGAGCAGTTCTTC	CASSEGRGGHNEQFF
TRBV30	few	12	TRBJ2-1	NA	TGTGCCTGGAGTCAAGCTTACAATGAGCAGTTCTTC	CAWSQAYNEQFF
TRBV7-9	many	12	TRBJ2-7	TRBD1	TGTGCCAGCGGGGGGACAGGGGACGAGCAGTACTTC	CASGGTGDEQYF
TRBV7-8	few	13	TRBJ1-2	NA	TGTGCCAGCAGCTTCGGACTGAGCTATGGCTACACCTTC	CASSFGLSYGYTF
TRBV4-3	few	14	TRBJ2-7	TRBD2	TGCGCCAGCAGCCACGTAGGGGAGGGCTACGAGCAGTACTTC	CASSHVGEGYEQYF
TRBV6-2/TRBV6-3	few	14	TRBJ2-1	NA	TGTGCCACCAGGGGCCGGACAGCCTACAATGAGCAGTTCTTC	CATRGRTAYNEQFF